Here is one TCR beta chain with its context. There is no known antigen for this receptor. The input lacks base qualities; no much larger clone sits a single base away. Library construction relied on 5' RACE. TCRdb lists the instrument as Illumina HiSeq 2500. A second PCR of about 7 to 12 cycles was run with a J-beta primer mix and a sample-barcoded 5' primer. A unique molecular identifier was introduced onto each TCR beta cDNA molecule by a template-switch 5' adaptor carrying 12 random nucleotides. At least 2.5 million CDR3-containing paired-end reads were obtained from each sample. First-strand cDNA synthesis was performed from all RNA using the Mint cDNA synthesis kit, with priming by a TRBC-specific oligonucleotide. Following uracil-DNA glycosylase treatment, all cDNA underwent a first 18-cycle PCR with the universal primers M1SS and BC2_uni_R. The source study handled its data this way. For normalization, 1 million high-quality reads, each with a distinct molecular identifier, were randomly selected from each sample. Instead of being binned into consensus sequences, reads that shared molecular identifiers were thrown out. MiTCR, set to a Q25 quality threshold and the strictest error-elimination algorithm, was used for CDR3 identification, clonotype clustering and error correction. A nonparametric unseen species model with Euler transformation was used to estimate a lower bound on total TCR beta diversity. Clones were called with MiXCR by TCRdb after fastp trimmed the public reads at Q25, and only in-frame beta chains were retained. Rows matching on CDR3 protein sequence are summarized as one entry with the most common DNA and genes. It is TCRdb's table, rather than the study itself, that gives the V and J calls and clone size. The sample table contains 1.5 million or so distinct CDR3 sequences; only one count was recorded for about 45% of them. 4% of the sample comes from the top ten.

The sample comes from a study of blood T cells in healthy people across ages (dated by TCRdb to between 2015 and 2016). With respect to the entire study: In model experiments, template switching captured about one uniquely barcoded TCR beta cDNA molecule for every two T cells. To avoid experimental bias, donors of different ages were distributed randomly across sequencing lanes. The donors were divided into four age groups: young (average approximately 17 years), middle-aged (roughly 40), aged (approximately 62) and long-lived (more than 75). Age-related changes in TCR beta repertoire diversity were measured in the study by deep sequencing normalized with unique cDNA molecular identifiers. Using the same blood draw, the study looked at two additional independent replicas of 1 million unique cDNA reads for two donors, one aged 18 to 30 and the other aged 80 or older. The paper's findings and limits, for the study overall: Compared with the aged group, the long-lived group had more naive CD4+ T cells, fewer expanded clones and increased TCR diversity, suggesting age selection. Donor CMV infection status was unknown, potentially confounding age-related changes in expanded clonotypes. Total diversity estimates from one million sequenced T cells were considered lower bounds and underestimates. A strong correlation was found between observed TCR beta diversity and the percentage of naive T cells measured by flow cytometry. Since profiling was done on bulk unsorted PBMCs, naive and antigen-experienced compartments could not be conclusively compared. As age increased, observed TCR beta diversity per million T cells dropped in a roughly linear way, and a significant reduction was already evident by age 40.

The donors were 40 or so Caucasian individuals from Russia, aged roughly 6 to 100 years, who were systemically healthy. Each donor gave 8 to 10 milliliters of peripheral blood, collected into EDTA-treated Vacutainer tubes. Ficoll-Paque density-gradient centrifugation was used to isolate PBMCs, with at least 6.5 million per sample. Trizol reagent was used to extract total RNA from PBMCs, with at least 5.5 micrograms per sample. Naive CD45RAhigh/CD27high T cell percentages were measured by flow cytometry on a PBMC aliquot from every donor. Input material: blood. The sequence derives from a woman between 18 and 29 years old in good health.

The nucleotide sequence reads as follows: TGTGCCAGCAGCCGGGAGTTTTCCTACGAGCAGTACTTC. Its translation is CASSREFSYEQYF. In this chain, TRBV21-1 is recombined with TRBJ2-7; TRBD2 is the table's D call and was not checked against the DNA. TRBV21-1 is marked as a pseudogene. Measured from the cysteine to the phenylalanine, the CDR3 is 13 residues long. Solely the CDR3 DNA is kept, with 39 bases framed from the first base.